One and the same sample provided the 28 T cell receptor beta chains below, sequenced in a study of T cell repertoires in cytomegalovirus infection. No antigen is known for these receptors. One entry per CDR3 protein results from TCRdb running MiXCR on the reads. The table includes 90,000 to 130,000 distinct CDR3 sequences, 10% detected once. Sequencing input: PBMCs, sequenced either directly or after in vitro stimulation (not recorded which). The origin of the receptors is a human donor in good health (CMV status not recorded). Some clones in this sample may be carry-over from other donors' samples.

The gene calls are TRBV6-5 and TRBJ1-3; D possibly corresponds to TRBD1 (5 bases). V lost 6 bases and J lost 4, with 13 bases in between. CDR1 is MNHEY and CDR2 is SVGAGI in the germline V gene. The CDR3 is 14 amino acids. CDR3 nucleotides: TGTGCCAGCAGAGAGGGACGGTGGGGAAACACCATATATTTT. It codes for CASREGRWGNTIYF.

This sequence joins TRBV7-9 and TRBJ1-1; TRBD1 aligns across 8 bases. The CDR3 is 14 amino acids. Germline V gene data show CDR1 as SEHNR and CDR2 as FQNEAQ (reference sequence). The V segment lost 4 bases and the J segment 4 bases; nucleotides outside the gene matches: 5. The CDR3 DNA reads TGTGCCAGCAGCTCCGGGACAGGTAGCACTGAAGCTTTCTTT. It yields the protein CASSSGTGSTEAFF.

This clonotype has just a few counts. The chain couples TRBV10-3 to TRBJ2-3; D remains unclear. CDR1 is ENHRY and CDR2 is SYGVKD in the germline V gene. Trimming removed 0 bases at V and 6 bases at J, with 4 bases between. This CDR3 has 12 amino acids. The DNA for the CDR3 is TGTGCCATCAGTGAGTCGGGGGATACGCAGTATTTT. Translation gives CAISESGDTQYF.

In this sample, this clonotype turned up many times. The V and J genes are TRBV4-1 and TRBJ2-1; 10 positions match TRBD2. The CDR3 is made up of 18 amino acids. Germline assignment: CDR1 MGHRA and CDR2 YSYEKL. The V gene end was trimmed by 2 bases and the J gene end by 5 bases; junction bases not matched to a gene: 12. The CDR3 coding sequence is TGCGCCAGCAGCCAAATTGACCTAGGTCTAGCGGGAGACAATGAGCAGTTCTTC. Amino acid sequence: CASSQIDLGLAGDNEQFF.

This clonotype was seen more than once but under ten times. V is TRBV19 and J is TRBJ1-5; D remains unclear. This CDR3 has 12 amino acids. The V gene's germline CDR1 is LNHDA and CDR2 SQIVND (reference sequence). V gave up 7 bases and J gave up 0 bases, with 4 bases separating them. The CDR3 DNA sequence: TGTGCCAGTACAGATAGCAATCAGCCCCAGCATTTT. Translating gives CASTDSNQPQHF.

Ten or more counts support this clonotype. The gene calls are TRBV7-2 and TRBJ2-5; TRBD1 matches at 9 bases. The CDR3 extends over 14 amino acids. V shed 7 bases, J shed 5 bases, and the junction held 8 bases outside the gene matches. Per germline, CDR1 SGHTA and CDR2 FQGNSA. CDR3 residues: CASTRGQGWETQYF. The CDR3 DNA sequence: TGTGCCAGCACGCGGGGACAGGGATGGGAGACCCAGTACTTC.

This clonotype was counted a few times. The chain recombines TRBV25-1 with TRBJ1-4; no definite D call. Trimming took 7 bases from V and 6 from J, leaving 15 bases between them. Germline CDR1 is MGHDK and CDR2 is SYGVNS. The CDR3 has 14 residues. As DNA, the CDR3 is TGTGCCAGCACCGGACGGCTTGGTGATGAAAAACTGTTTTTT. This codes for CASTGRLGDEKLFF.

This clonotype was seen at least ten times. A read error may account for a junction end that differs from germline. The chain recombines TRBV7-6 with TRBJ2-1; tentatively, D is TRBD1 (5 bases). Germline CDR1 is SGHVS and CDR2 is FNYEAQ. The length of the CDR3 is 14 residues. The CDR3 spells CASSLAREQVPWLF. The CDR3 nucleotides read TGTGCCAGCAGCTTAGCGCGAGAACAGGTCCCTTGGCTCTTC.

On this clonotype itself: Mismatch with germline at one junction end may stem from a read error. This sequence joins TRBV7-6 and TRBJ2-4, with TRBD2 as a possible D gene (6 bases). The DNA end favors TRBJ2-3, so the J call may be wrong. The CDR3 has 16 residues. Germline V lookup: CDR1 SGHVS, CDR2 FNYEAQ. The CDR3 DNA follows: TGTGTCAGCAGCTCCTCGGGACTGGCGGCCAAAGATACTCAGTATTTT. Encoded protein: CVSSSSGLAAKDTQYF.

This clonotype came up a few times. The V call is TRBV6-2 or TRBV6-3, the J call TRBJ2-3; possibly TRBD2 for D (5 bases). Trimming shortened V by 2 bases and J by 0 bases, and 9 bases separated the two germline ends. Germline lookup yields CDR1 MNHEY and CDR2 SVGEGT. This CDR3 is 15 amino acids long. As DNA, the CDR3 is TGTGCCAGCAGTTACACGGAGGACAGCACAGATACGCAGTATTTT. Translating gives CASSYTEDSTDTQYF.

This clonotype was recorded a few times. This chain links TRBV9 with TRBJ1-3; the D is unclear. The CDR3 covers 15 residues. CDR1 and CDR2 (germline): SGDLS, YYNGEE. V lost 4 bases and J lost 0, with 11 bases in between. CDR3 in amino acids: CASSPGSDSGNTIYF. The CDR3, as DNA: TGTGCCAGCAGCCCGGGGAGTGACTCTGGAAACACCATATATTTT.

This clonotype was seen more than once but under ten times. The V gene is TRBV7-2, the J gene TRBJ1-1; D gene unclear. The germline V gene has CDR1 SGHTA and CDR2 FQGNSA. The CDR3 sequence is 13 residues long. V gave up 1 base and J gave up 8 bases, with 11 bases separating them. The CDR3 spells CASSLGARAEAFF. The CDR3 nucleotides read TGTGCCAGCAGCTTAGGGGCAAGGGCGGAAGCTTTCTTT.

This clonotype occurred many times. The rearrangement links TRBV6-5 to TRBJ1-1; no reliable D call. Trimming took 6 bases from V and 4 from J, leaving 9 bases between them. This CDR3 spans 12 amino acids. Germline V gene lookup returns CDR1 MNHEY and CDR2 SVGAGI. CDR3 sequence (DNA): TGTGCCAGCAGATTCCGGGGCACTGAAGCTTTCTTT. Residues: CASRFRGTEAFF.

In this sample, this clonotype turned up many times. The V and J genes are TRBV7-2 and TRBJ2-3; 7 bases agree with TRBD1. The germline CDR1 and CDR2 sequences are SGHTA and FQGNSA. Trimming cost V 4 bases and J 6 bases; bases outside gene matches: 4. The CDR3 has 13 residues. The CDR3 nucleotides are TGTGCCAGCAGCTCGACGACAGGGGATACGCAGTATTTT. Its translation is CASSSTTGDTQYF.

This clonotype was observed a few times. The rearrangement uses TRBV3-1 and TRBJ1-3; no clear D gene. CDR1 is LGHDT and CDR2 is YNNKEL in the germline V gene (reference sequence). V was pared by 2 bases and J by 3 bases, with 5 bases between. CDR3 length: 13 amino acids. The CDR3: CASSQISGNTIYF. The CDR3 DNA follows: TGTGCCAGCAGCCAAATTAGTGGAAACACCATATATTTT.

This clonotype was recorded at least ten times. The chain couples TRBV7-9 to TRBJ1-5; D may be TRBD1 (6 bases). This CDR3 is 19 amino acids long. In germline, CDR1 is SEHNR, CDR2 FQNEAQ (reference sequence). The ends were cut back, 2 bases at V and 3 bases at J, with 23 bases in the middle. The CDR3 nucleotides are TGTGCCAGCAGCTTAAGTGGGGGGCGGAAATTCGAGGACAATCAGCCCCAGCATTTT. It encodes CASSLSGGRKFEDNQPQHF.

This clonotype has ten or more counts. This chain joins TRBV12-3 or TRBV12-4 and TRBJ1-2; TRBD1 is a possible D gene (6 bases). This CDR3 is 13 amino acids long. Trimming took off 4 bases at V and 6 bases at J, with 12 bases between the two ends. CDR3: CASSSQGVNGYTF. CDR3 coding DNA: TGTGCCAGCAGTTCACAGGGAGTAAATGGCTACACCTTC.

The V gene is TRBV24-1, the J gene TRBJ2-1; D may match TRBD1 or TRBD2 (5 bases each). Germline CDR1 and CDR2: KGHDR and SFDVKD. This CDR3 contains 16 residues. The ends were cut back, 4 bases at V and 5 bases at J, with 17 bases in the middle. The CDR3 DNA reads as TGTGCCACCAGTGACGCTGCGAGGGGTTCTAACAATGAGCAGTTCTTC. This translates into CATSDAARGSNNEQFF.

This clonotype was seen more than once but under ten times. The gene calls are TRBV4-1 and TRBJ1-6, with 9 bases matching TRBD1. Germline loops: CDR1 MGHRA, CDR2 YSYEKL. V lost 4 bases and J lost 4; bases outside the gene matches: 8. The CDR3 sequence is 17 residues long. The CDR3 sequence is CASSRVRDRVYNSPLHF. The CDR3, as DNA: TGCGCCAGCAGCCGAGTTCGGGACAGGGTGTATAATTCACCCCTCCACTTT.

The table lists this clonotype with a few counts. The genes are TRBV28 and TRBJ2-5; 8 bases match TRBD2. The CDR3 runs to 12 residues. Germline CDR1 MDHEN, CDR2 SYDVKM. V lost 5 bases to trimming and J lost 5 bases; unmatched junction nucleotides: 1. For the CDR3, the DNA is TGTGCCAGCAGTCCGGGGGGGGAGACCCAGTACTTC. This translates into CASSPGGETQYF.

At least ten counts were recorded for this clonotype. The chain has TRBV7-2 and TRBJ2-3; 11 bases are a match to TRBD1. In germline, CDR1 is SGHTA, CDR2 FQGNSA. The CDR3 runs to 17 residues. With V trimmed by 0 bases and J by 4 bases, 6 bases remained unmatched. The CDR3 loop is CASSLAGGQGGADTQYF. CDR3 nucleotides: TGTGCCAGCAGCTTAGCGGGGGGACAGGGGGGAGCAGATACGCAGTATTTT.

This clonotype was seen ten or more times. The chain links TRBV4-1 to TRBJ2-5; 12 nucleotides line up with TRBD2. CDR1 MGHRA and CDR2 YSYEKL come from the germline V gene. The J segment lost 3 bases and the V segment lost 0 bases, leaving 17 bases of the junction unmatched. The CDR3 runs to 21 residues. CDR3 region: CASSQDPSTYASGRAKETQYF. The CDR3, as DNA: TGCGCCAGCAGCCAAGACCCATCAACGTACGCTAGCGGGAGGGCTAAAGAGACCCAGTACTTC.

This clonotype appeared many times. The chain couples TRBV7-6 to TRBJ2-2, with 11 nucleotides matching TRBD1. V was clipped by 1 base and J by 6 bases; unmatched bases: 4. The CDR3 is 16 residues long. Germline-derived CDR1 and CDR2 are SGHVS and FNYEAQ. CDR3 in amino acids: CASSLGTGGESGELFF. DNA of the CDR3: TGTGCCAGCAGCTTAGGGACAGGGGGCGAATCCGGGGAGCTGTTTTTT. Filled out from reference TRBV7-6 and TRBJ2-2, the complete variable domain reads GAGVSQSPRYKVTKRGQDVALRCDPISGHVSLYWYRQALGQGPEFLTYFNYEAQQDKSGLPNDRFSAERPEGSISTLTIQRTEQRDSAMYRCASSLGTGGESGELFFGEGSRLTVL.

This clonotype was seen ten or more times. The rearrangement links TRBV7-9 to TRBJ2-1; 13 nucleotides agree with TRBD2. Trimming cost V 5 bases and J 8 bases; bases outside gene matches: 9. Germline V lookup: CDR1 SEHNR, CDR2 FQNEAQ (reference sequence). The CDR3 totals 16 residues. CDR3 DNA sequence: TGTGCCAGCAGCCGCGGGACTAGCGGGGCTGCGGATGAGCAGTTCTTC. This translates into CASSRGTSGAADEQFF.

This clonotype was seen repeatedly, ten times or more. The V call is TRBV10-3, the J call TRBJ2-1; 7 bases align to TRBD2. In germline, CDR1 is ENHRY, CDR2 SYGVKD. The CDR3 spans 16 residues. Trimming removed 4 bases from V and 6 bases from J; junction bases left unmatched: 12. Written as DNA, the CDR3 is TGTGCCATCAGTGGGGCGGAGAGGGACTATATCAATGAGCAGTTCTTC. Protein: CAISGAERDYINEQFF.

This clonotype was detected ten times or more. This chain uses TRBV12-3 or TRBV12-4 with TRBJ1-2; 8 nucleotides match TRBD1. CDR3 length: 14 amino acids. Losses at the gene ends were 6 bases for V and 1 base for J; bases not matched to a gene: 4. CDR3 bases: TGTGCCAGCAGCCCCGGACAGGGTAACTATGGCTACACCTTC. Encoded protein: CASSPGQGNYGYTF.

The chain combines TRBV12-3 or TRBV12-4 with TRBJ1-1, with TRBD1 identical over 7 bases. The CDR3 covers 15 residues. Unmatched junction bases numbered 7, after V lost 2 bases and J lost 4 bases. The DNA for the CDR3 is TGTGCCAGCAGTTTATTTCAGGGGGGGAGCACTGAAGCTTTCTTT. It is translated as CASSLFQGGSTEAFF.

This clonotype was picked up a small number of times. The chain uses TRBV6-5 and TRBJ1-4; 7 nucleotides agree with TRBD1. This CDR3 is 12 amino acids long. CDR1 is MNHEY and CDR2 is SVGAGI in the germline V gene. V was clipped by 6 bases and J by 7 bases; unmatched bases: 2. The CDR3: CASSRGGEKLFF. The CDR3 DNA sequence: TGTGCCAGCAGCAGGGGGGGTGAAAAACTGTTTTTT.